Here is one T cell receptor beta chain with its context. Its antigen is currently unknown. 60 Vbeta and 13 Jbeta primers were used in PCR. Measured with immunoSEQ multiplex PCR; TCRdb has only the in-frame clones, and not every one. The sample yields 150,000 to 200,000 clones, roughly 71% seen once. Healthy bone marrow donors supplied every sample. The data derive from a study of cytomegalovirus exposure and HLA in healthy donors. Study information: Most genotyped donors, approximately 77% of 350 to 500, had Caucasian-associated genetic ancestry. Study-wide points: Previous analysis showed most TCR beta V segments were productive about 87% or about 30% of the time.

The CDR3 contains 13 residues. Between the trimmed V and J ends, which lost 7 bases and 4 bases, there was a span of 13 bases. In germline, CDR1 is MGHDK, CDR2 SYGVNS. The sample consisted of PBMCs. The clonotype comes from a male donor in good health and CMV-seropositive. The gene calls are TRBV25-1 and TRBJ1-1; D may be TRBD1 (5 bases). The CDR3 spells CASTSWGGTEAFF. The CDR3 nucleotides read TGTGCCAGCACAAGCTGGGGGGGCACTGAAGCTTTCTTT.